This entry describes one T cell receptor (beta chain). TCRdb keeps only in-frame clones here, not all; method: immunoSEQ multiplex PCR. The profile shows around 130,000 clones, approximately 84% of them singletons. The data were taken from a study of blood T cell repertoires in COVID-19. Ages ranged from roughly 18 to 100 years, with residence in fewer than 25 US areas. Allocation to cohorts depended on clinical history reported by the participants. V lost 1 base, J lost 4 bases, and 8 bases lay in between. CDR3 length equals 14 residues. CDR1 and CDR2 (germline): SGHNT, YENEEA. Sequenced sample: PBMCs or T cells enriched from blood (not recorded which). The clonotype comes from a woman aged 50 to 60 with acute COVID-19. The J gene is TRBJ2-1, the V gene TRBV11-3, with D perhaps matching TRBD2 (6 bases). The CDR3 coding sequence is TGTGCCAGCAGCTTAGTTGGGACTTACAATGAGCAGTTCTTC. This encodes CASSLVGTYNEQFF.